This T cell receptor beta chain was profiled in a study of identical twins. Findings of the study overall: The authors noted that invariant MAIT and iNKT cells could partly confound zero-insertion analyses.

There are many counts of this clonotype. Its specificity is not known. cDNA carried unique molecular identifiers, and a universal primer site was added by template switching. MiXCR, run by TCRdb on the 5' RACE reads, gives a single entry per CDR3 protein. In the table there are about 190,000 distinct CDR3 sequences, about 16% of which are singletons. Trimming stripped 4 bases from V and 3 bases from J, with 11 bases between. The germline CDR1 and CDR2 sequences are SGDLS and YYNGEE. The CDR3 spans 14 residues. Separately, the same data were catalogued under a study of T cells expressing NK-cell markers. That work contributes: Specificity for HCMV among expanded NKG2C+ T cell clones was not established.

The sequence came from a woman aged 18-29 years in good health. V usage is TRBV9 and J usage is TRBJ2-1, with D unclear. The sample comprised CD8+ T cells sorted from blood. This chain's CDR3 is CASSLTTGYNEQFF. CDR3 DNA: TGTGCCAGCAGCCTTACTACTGGCTACAATGAGCAGTTCTTC.